This T cell receptor beta chain was obtained from a study of Graves' ophthalmopathy and Graves' hyperthyroidism. Study overall: No treatment had been given when peripheral blood was collected at initial diagnosis.

In germline, CDR1 is MNHEY, CDR2 SMNVEV (reference sequence). The CDR3 has 14 amino acids. V lost 0 bases and J lost 5, with 10 bases in between. As concerns this clonotype: Its antigen is not known.

RNA transcripts yielded amplified TCR beta CDR3 regions. In the first round, RT-PCR was carried out with HTBI primers, and a multiplex PCR formed the second round. MiXCR, applied by TCRdb to the multiplex PCR reads, yields one record per CDR3 protein. The table has hundreds of thousands of distinct CDR3 sequences, around 50% seen once. Other autoimmune diseases, uncontrolled infections, pregnancy or lactation excluded patients from enrollment. Overall study findings and caveats: Blood repertoires reportedly contained most expanded thyroid clonotypes above 0.001 frequency. Using 13 signatures, a model distinguished ophthalmopathy from stable hyperthyroidism, reaching around 87% sensitivity and 81.08% specificity.

This TCR was sampled from an adult man with Graves' ophthalmopathy. The chain combines TRBV27 with TRBJ2-5; no reliable D call. Source material: peripheral blood. CDR3 sequence: CASSLSGFRETQYF. The CDR3 DNA sequence: TGTGCCAGCAGTTTATCAGGGTTTAGGGAGACCCAGTACTTC.